The 20 T cell receptor beta chains below were found in one sample sequenced in a study of cytomegalovirus exposure and HLA in healthy donors. Some clones are missing from TCRdb's copy, which holds only in-frame ones; the method was immunoSEQ multiplex PCR. Of fewer than 120,000 clones in the sample, approximately 89% are singletons; the top ten hold 1.9%. Sequenced material: PBMCs. Receptor source: a woman aged 18 to 35 in good health and CMV-seronegative.

The chain combines TRBV4-3 with TRBJ2-7; TRBD1 matches 10 bases. CDR3 length: 16 residues. The germline V gene encodes CDR1 LGHNA and CDR2 YSLEER. The V gene end was trimmed by 0 bases and the J gene end by 6 bases; junction bases not matched to a gene: 8. The CDR3 nucleotides are TGCGCCAGCAGCCAAGAAGTTGGACAGGGGGAATCCGAGCAGTACTTC. Its translation: CASSQEVGQGESEQYF.

The rearrangement joins TRBV28 to TRBJ1-4; 11 bases align to TRBD1. The V gene's germline CDR1 is MDHEN and CDR2 SYDVKM. V lost 8 bases and J lost 10; bases outside the gene matches: 9. The CDR3 extends over 14 amino acids. This chain's CDR3 is CASRPGTGGLKLFF. Here the CDR3 DNA reads TGTGCCAGCCGACCCGGGACAGGGGGTCTAAAACTGTTTTTT.

The chain uses TRBV30 and TRBJ2-5, with D perhaps matching TRBD2 (5 bases). Trimming removed 5 bases at V and 9 bases at J, with 13 bases between. CDR1 is GTSNPN, CDR2 SVGIG, per germline (reference sequence). This CDR3 is built from 11 residues. The CDR3, as DNA: TGTGCCTGGGGACTCATCCGGGCCCAGTACTTC. Amino acid sequence: CAWGLIRAQYF. Full variable domain (missing parts from reference TRBV30 and TRBJ2-5): SQTIHQWPATLVQPVGSPLSLECTVEGTSNPNLYWYRQAAGRGLQLLFYSVGIGQISSEVPQNLSASRPQDRQFILSSKKLLLSDSGFYLCAWGLIRAQYFGPGTRLLVL.

This clone was seen only a few times. The chain combines TRBV7-9 with TRBJ2-1; weak D call: TRBD2 (5 bases). The CDR3 totals 16 residues. Germline CDR1 is SEHNR and CDR2 is FQNEAQ (reference sequence). V was pared by 4 bases and J by 8 bases, with 21 bases between. The CDR3 DNA reads TGTGCCAGCAGCTCCCCTCAGGCTAGCTTTGACGATGAGCAGTTCTTC. It encodes CASSSPQASFDDEQFF.

The rearrangement joins TRBV5-1 to TRBJ2-2; 9 bases map to TRBD2. V lost 2 bases, J lost 2 bases, and 7 bases stayed unmatched. This CDR3 contains 17 residues. Germline lookup yields CDR1 SGHRS and CDR2 YFSETQ. The CDR3 DNA sequence: TGCGCCAGCAGCTTTATTAGCGGGAGCCCTAACACCGGGGAGCTGTTTTTT. As protein: CASSFISGSPNTGELFF.

This clone occurred once. The chain couples TRBV4-3 to TRBJ2-3; TRBD2 aligns across 7 bases. V was pared by 3 bases and J by 6 bases, with 6 bases of the junction left unmatched. CDR1 and CDR2 from the germline V gene are LGHNA and YSLEER. CDR3 length: 14 residues. CDR3 nucleotides: TGCGCCAGCAGCCAGGGACTATACTTGGATACGCAGTATTTT. Its protein is CASSQGLYLDTQYF.

This clone was detected once. This chain connects TRBV20-1 to TRBJ2-3; TRBD1 aligns across 7 bases. This CDR3 is built from 11 residues. Germline values: CDR1 DFQATT, CDR2 SNEGSKA (reference sequence). Unmatched junction bases numbered 11, after V lost 5 bases and J lost 15 bases. CDR3: CSAQGGALKYF. The CDR3 nucleotides are TGCAGTGCTCAAGGGGGCGCGTTAAAATATTTT.

The table lists this clone with a few counts. The genes are TRBV2 and TRBJ1-2, with 8 bases aligning to TRBD1. The junction had 6 bases not matched to a gene; V was cut back by 6 bases and J by 6 bases. The CDR3 is 13 residues long. Germline V gene sequence: CDR1 SNHLY, CDR2 FYNNEI. In DNA form, the CDR3 reads TGTGCCAGCAGCGAGGACAGGGAAGATGGCTACACCTTC. Its translation: CASSEDREDGYTF. Combining the CDR3 with reference TRBV2 and TRBJ1-2 gives the whole variable domain EPEVTQTPSHQVTQMGQEVILRCVPISNHLYFYWYRQILGQKVEFLVSFYNNEISEKSEIFDDQFSVERPDGSNFTLKIRSTKLEDSAMYFCASSEDREDGYTFGSGTRLTVV.

The chain recombines TRBV4-3 with TRBJ2-7; 8 bases agree with TRBD2. The CDR3 is 15 residues long. Germline V gives CDR1 LGHNA, CDR2 YSLEER. V gave up 1 base and J gave up 1 base; unmatched junction bases: 3. The CDR3 nucleotides are TGCGCCAGCAGCCAAGCACTAGCGGAGTCCTACGAGCAGTACTTC. Translated, it gives CASSQALAESYEQYF.

This clone was counted a single time. V is TRBV19 and J is TRBJ2-5; the match to TRBD2 covers 9 bases. The CDR3 covers 15 residues. Looked up from germline, CDR1 is LNHDA and CDR2 is SQIVND (reference sequence). Trimming at V came to 3 bases and at J to 1 base, leaving 3 bases not matched to a gene. The CDR3 region is CASSIERGVQETQYF. DNA of the CDR3: TGTGCCAGTAGTATCGAGCGGGGGGTCCAAGAGACCCAGTACTTC. Using reference TRBV19 and TRBJ2-5 for the parts outside the CDR3, the full variable domain is DGGITQSPKYLFRKEGQNVTLSCEQNLNHDAMYWYRQDPGQGLRLIYYSQIVNDFQKGDIAEGYSVSREKKESFPLTVTSAQKNPTAFYLCASSIERGVQETQYFGPGTRLLVL.

This chain links TRBV7-3 with TRBJ2-3; 11 nucleotides match TRBD2. Germline V CDR1 and CDR2: SGHTA, FQGTGA. Trimming removed 4 bases from V and 3 bases from J; junction bases left unmatched: 3. The CDR3 is 15 residues long. CDR3 sequence: CASSSGTSGTDTQYF. CDR3 DNA: TGTGCCAGCAGCTCCGGGACTAGCGGAACAGATACGCAGTATTTT.

The chain carries TRBV4-3 and TRBJ1-2; D is uncertain. Germline V CDR1 and CDR2: LGHNA, YSLEER. V lost 1 base and J 0 bases, leaving 12 bases between the germline ends. There are 16 residues in the CDR3. The CDR3 protein is CASSQGLDLTNYGYTF. For the CDR3, the DNA is TGCGCCAGCAGCCAAGGCCTCGACTTGACTAACTATGGCTACACCTTC.

This chain joins TRBV28 and TRBJ1-2; D might be TRBD1 (5 bases). V was cut by 2 bases and J by 4 bases, with 8 bases left in between. The germline V gene encodes CDR1 MDHEN and CDR2 SYDVKM. The CDR3 contains 13 residues. The CDR3 loop is CASSLTGGYGYTF. CDR3 in DNA: TGTGCCAGCAGTTTAACCGGGGGCTATGGCTACACCTTC.

The V and J genes are TRBV5-4 and TRBJ2-5, with D perhaps matching TRBD1 (6 bases). V was trimmed by 0 bases and J by 4 bases, leaving 13 bases between them. The CDR3 spans 15 residues. Germline lookup yields CDR1 SGHNT and CDR2 YYREEE (reference sequence). CDR3 loop: CASSLVGAGIETQYF. The DNA for the CDR3 is TGTGCCAGCAGCTTGGTGGGGGCCGGGATAGAGACCCAGTACTTC. The variable domain in full, completed from reference TRBV5-4 and TRBJ2-5, reads ETGVTQSPTHLIKTRGQQVTLRCSSQSGHNTVSWYQQALGQGPQFIFQYYREEENGRGNFPPRFSGLQFPNYSSELNVNALELDDSALYLCASSLVGAGIETQYFGPGTRLLVL.

The chain combines TRBV5-4 with TRBJ1-1, with D possibly being TRBD1 (5 bases). In germline, CDR1 is SGHNT, CDR2 YYREEE (reference sequence). Trimming pared 0 bases from V and 1 base from J, leaving 7 bases between. The CDR3 is 14 amino acids. The CDR3 region is CASSLAQGNTEAFF. DNA of the CDR3: TGTGCCAGCAGCTTGGCCCAGGGGAACACTGAAGCTTTCTTT.

This chain links TRBV7-6 with TRBJ2-1, with 11 bases fitting TRBD2. CDR3 length equals 15 residues. Germline-derived CDR1 and CDR2 are SGHVS and FNYEAQ. Trimming at V came to 3 bases and at J to 6 bases, leaving 4 bases not matched to a gene. The CDR3 reads CASSFSGRASNEQFF. The DNA of the CDR3 is TGTGCCAGCAGCTTTAGCGGGAGGGCCTCCAATGAGCAGTTCTTC.

Remarks on this clone: At one end the junction does not follow the germline gene, possibly because of a read error. The chain has TRBV6-1 and TRBJ1-3; no definite D call. The germline gives CDR1 MNHNS, CDR2 SASEGT. The CDR3 runs 14 residues. The CDR3 here is CASSEGHARGTIYF. The CDR3 DNA is TGTGCCAGCAGCGAAGGTCATGCCCGGGGCACCATATATTTT.

The chain uses TRBV7-2 and TRBJ1-1; 12 bases map to TRBD1. CDR1 and CDR2 (germline): SGHTA, FQGNSA. There are 13 residues in the CDR3. The junction had 5 bases not matched to a gene; V was cut back by 1 base and J by 14 bases. The CDR3 region is CASSLEEGTGGFF. The DNA for the CDR3 is TGTGCCAGCAGCTTAGAGGAAGGGACAGGGGGCTTCTTT.

The chain combines TRBV6-1 with TRBJ1-1, with D possibly being TRBD1 (5 bases). The V end lost 10 bases, the J end lost 2 bases, and 20 bases lay between the germline ends. Germline V gives CDR1 MNHNS, CDR2 SASEGT. The CDR3 has 15 amino acids. CDR3 nucleotide sequence: TGTGCCAACGAGGTGGGGGGTCTTCAAAACACTGAAGCTTTCTTT. This translates into CANEVGGLQNTEAFF.

The V call is TRBV6-5, the J call TRBJ2-7; 8 bases are shared with TRBD2. J lost 0 bases, V lost 5 bases, and 6 bases had no gene match. CDR1 MNHEY and CDR2 SVGAGI come from the germline V gene. The CDR3 is made up of 15 amino acids. CDR3 bases: TGTGCCAGCAGTCCGTTAGCGGGGAGCTCCTACGAGCAGTACTTC. Encoded protein: CASSPLAGSSYEQYF.